This T cell receptor beta chain was sequenced during a study of blood T cell repertoires in COVID-19. Study information: Sites across the United States, Italy and Spain contributed samples from acute and convalescent COVID-19.

Trimming pared 3 bases from V and 1 base from J, leaving 9 bases between. The CDR3 has 14 amino acids. The germline V gene has CDR1 SGHTA and CDR2 FQGTGA. In the study's own analysis: Estimation of nucleated cell counts relied on the amplification of reference gene primers. Produced via immunoSEQ multiplex PCR; TCRdb's table is partial and in-frame only. The V and J calls and clone size come from that table; D and trimming were worked out from the DNA. The sample holds about 440,000 clones, around 88% seen once. Seattle's cohort entered during active infection and was followed longitudinally. A word on this clone: Other DNA sequences in the sample encode the same CDR3.

The sequenced sample consisted of peripheral blood. This sequence was found in a woman between 50 and 59 years old with COVID-19, enrolled during active disease. The chain combines TRBV7-3 with TRBJ1-1; tentative D call: TRBD1 (5 bases). Written as DNA, the CDR3 is TGTGCCAGCAGCTTGGGGCAGGGGAACACTGAAGCTTTCTTT. It is translated as CASSLGQGNTEAFF.